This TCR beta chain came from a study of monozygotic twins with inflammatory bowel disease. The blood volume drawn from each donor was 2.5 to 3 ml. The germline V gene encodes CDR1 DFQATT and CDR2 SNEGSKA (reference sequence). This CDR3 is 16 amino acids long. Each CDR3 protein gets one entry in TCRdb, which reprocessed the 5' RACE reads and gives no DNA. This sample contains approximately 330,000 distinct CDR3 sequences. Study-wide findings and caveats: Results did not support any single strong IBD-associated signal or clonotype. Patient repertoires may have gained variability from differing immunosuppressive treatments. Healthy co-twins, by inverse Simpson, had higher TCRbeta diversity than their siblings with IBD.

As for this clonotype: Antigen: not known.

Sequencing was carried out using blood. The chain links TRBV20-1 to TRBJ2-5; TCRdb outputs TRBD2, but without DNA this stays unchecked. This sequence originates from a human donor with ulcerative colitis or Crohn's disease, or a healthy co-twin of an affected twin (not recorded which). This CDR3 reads CSAPSGLARSRETQYF.